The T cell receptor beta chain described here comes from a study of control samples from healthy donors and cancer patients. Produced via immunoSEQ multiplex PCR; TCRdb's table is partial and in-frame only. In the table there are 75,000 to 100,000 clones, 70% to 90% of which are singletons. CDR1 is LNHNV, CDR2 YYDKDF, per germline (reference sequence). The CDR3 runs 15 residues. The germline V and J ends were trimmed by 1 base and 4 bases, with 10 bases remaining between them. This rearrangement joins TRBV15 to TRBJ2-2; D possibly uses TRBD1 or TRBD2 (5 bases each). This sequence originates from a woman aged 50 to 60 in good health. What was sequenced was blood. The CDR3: CATSRGGVLTGELFF. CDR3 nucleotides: TGTGCCACCAGCAGAGGAGGGGTTCTCACCGGGGAGCTGTTTTTT. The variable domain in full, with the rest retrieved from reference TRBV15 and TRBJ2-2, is DAMVIQNPRYQVTQFGKPVTLSCSQTLNHNVMYWYQQKSSQAPKLLFHYYDKDFNNEADTPDNFQSRRPNTSFCFLDIRSPGLGDTAMYLCATSRGGVLTGELFFGEGSRLTVL.